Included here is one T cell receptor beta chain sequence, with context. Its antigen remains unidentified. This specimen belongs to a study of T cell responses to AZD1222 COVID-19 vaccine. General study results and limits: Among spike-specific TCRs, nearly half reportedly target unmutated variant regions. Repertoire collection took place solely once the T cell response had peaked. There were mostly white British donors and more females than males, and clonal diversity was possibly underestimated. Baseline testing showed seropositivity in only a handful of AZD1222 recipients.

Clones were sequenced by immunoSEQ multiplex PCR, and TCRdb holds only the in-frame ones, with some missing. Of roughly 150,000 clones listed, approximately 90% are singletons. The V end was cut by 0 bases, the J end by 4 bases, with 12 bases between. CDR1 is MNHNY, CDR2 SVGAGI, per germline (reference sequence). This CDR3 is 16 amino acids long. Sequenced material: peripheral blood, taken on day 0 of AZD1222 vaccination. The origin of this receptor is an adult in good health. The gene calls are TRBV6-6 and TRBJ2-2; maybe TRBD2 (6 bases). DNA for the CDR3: TGTGCCAGCAGTTACTCTAGCGGAGGCCGCACCGGGGAGCTGTTTTTT. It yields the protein CASSYSSGGRTGELFF.